This T cell receptor beta chain comes out of a study of blood T cell repertoires in COVID-19. Under the authors' procedure: How many nucleated cells were present was estimated from reference gene primer amplification. Generated by immunoSEQ multiplex PCR, the TCRdb table keeps only in-frame clones and is missing some. The D gene and trimming were derived from the DNA, and the V and J assignments and clone size from that table. The sample records around 230,000 clones, approximately 88% being singletons. The J segment lost 9 bases and the V segment lost 3 bases, leaving 5 bases of the junction unmatched. Looked up from germline, CDR1 is KGHSH and CDR2 is LQKENI. CDR3 length equals 16 residues. Individuals aged 18 to 89 years were recruited from around 22 US areas. This clone was found once. Within the sample, other DNA sequences also encode this same CDR3.

The sample was PBMCs or T cells enriched from blood (not recorded which). The TCR originated in a woman in her 40s with acute COVID-19. V and J are TRBV18 and TRBJ2-1; TRBD2 aligns across 16 bases. The CDR3 nucleotides read TGTGCCAGCTCACCTCCGGGACTAGCGGGGGGGGGTGAGCAGTTCTTC. Amino acid sequence: CASSPPGLAGGGEQFF. The variable domain in full, with the rest retrieved from reference TRBV18 and TRBJ2-1, is NAGVMQNPRHLVRRRGQEARLRCSPMKGHSHVYWYRQLPEEGLKFMVYLQKENIIDESGMPKERFSAEFPKEGPSILRIQQVVRGDSAAYFCASSPPGLAGGGEQFFGPGTRLTVL.